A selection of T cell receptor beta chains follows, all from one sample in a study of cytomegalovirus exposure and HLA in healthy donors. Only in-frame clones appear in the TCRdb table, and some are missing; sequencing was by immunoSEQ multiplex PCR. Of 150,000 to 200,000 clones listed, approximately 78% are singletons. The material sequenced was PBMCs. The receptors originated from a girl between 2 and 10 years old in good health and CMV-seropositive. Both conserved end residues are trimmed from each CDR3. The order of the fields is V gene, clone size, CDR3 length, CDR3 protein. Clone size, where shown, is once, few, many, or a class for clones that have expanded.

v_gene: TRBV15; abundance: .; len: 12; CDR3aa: ATSRETVEDTQY
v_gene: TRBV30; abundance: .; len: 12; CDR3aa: AWSPPPGGEKLF
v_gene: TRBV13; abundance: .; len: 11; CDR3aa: ASSFGGAQPQH
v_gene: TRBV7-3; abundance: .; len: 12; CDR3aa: ASSTTSGTDTQY
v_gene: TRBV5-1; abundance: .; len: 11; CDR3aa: ASSSTRTYEQY
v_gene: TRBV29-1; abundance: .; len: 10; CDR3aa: SVARGSDIQY
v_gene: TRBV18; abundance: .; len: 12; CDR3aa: ASSPRASTDTQY
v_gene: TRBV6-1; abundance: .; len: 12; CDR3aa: ASSEAVHAETQY
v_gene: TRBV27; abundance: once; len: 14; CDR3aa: ASSPILQTGTYEQY
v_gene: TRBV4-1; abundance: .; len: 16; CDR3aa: ASSQPYNEGTSGSEQF
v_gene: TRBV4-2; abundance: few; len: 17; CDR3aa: ASSQATLGGDSSSYEQY
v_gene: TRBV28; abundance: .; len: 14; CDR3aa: ASSLRLGTNTGELF
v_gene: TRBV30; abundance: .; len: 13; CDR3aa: ASTTRGGAREKLF
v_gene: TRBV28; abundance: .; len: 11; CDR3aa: ASSYGGYYEQY
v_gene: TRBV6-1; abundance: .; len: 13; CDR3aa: ASSEEAGAGETQY